This T cell receptor beta chain was captured in a study of CD8 T cells in Susac syndrome. Whole-study findings and limits: A relatively small number of individuals underwent TCR sequencing and HLA analysis.

Comments on this clonotype: The target antigen is unknown.

Reverse transcription used about 0.45 to 1 ug RNA and random hexamers. The TCR beta CDR3 was amplified by immunoSEQ multiplex PCR across 54 Vbeta, 13 Jbeta. TCRdb re-called the immunoSEQ multiplex PCR reads through MiXCR, storing one row per CDR3 protein. Of more than 85,000 distinct CDR3 sequences listed, about 96% are singletons. CDR3 length equals 14 residues. The junction had 4 bases not matched to a gene; V was cut back by 0 bases and J by 10 bases. CDR1 and CDR2 from the germline V gene are DFQATT and SNEGSKA (reference sequence). Sequencing input: CD4+ T cells from PBMCs. The clonotype was recovered from a human donor in good health. The rearrangement links TRBV20-1 to TRBJ1-6, with TRBD1 matching 9 bases. The CDR3 reads CSARDGTGPSPLHF. The CDR3 bases are TGCAGTGCTAGAGATGGGACAGGGCCCTCACCCCTCCACTTT.